What follows are 23 T cell receptor beta chains derived from one specimen sequenced in a study of CD8 T cells in Susac syndrome. Reverse transcription of roughly 0.45 to 1 ug RNA was carried out with random hexamers. TCRdb reanalysed the immunoSEQ multiplex PCR reads using MiXCR and keeps one entry per CDR3 protein. The sample records fewer than 95,000 distinct CDR3 sequences, roughly 95% being singletons. The sequencing input was CD8+ T cells from PBMCs. The receptors were sampled from a human donor with Susac syndrome.

This chain joins TRBV4-1 and TRBJ2-5, with D possibly TRBD2 on 6 matching bases. The length of the CDR3 is 16 residues. The V and J ends lost 2 bases and 2 bases respectively, with 15 bases between them. Germline V gene lookup returns CDR1 MGHRA and CDR2 YSYEKL. DNA of the CDR3: TGCGCCAGCAGCCAAATGGGGGGAAACCTTCAAGAGACCCAGTACTTC. The encoded protein is CASSQMGGNLQETQYF.

CDR3 sequence reads: CASSSGTGSSGANVLTF. CDR3 DNA sequence: TGTGCCAGCAGTTCCGGGACGGGTAGCTCTGGGGCCAACGTCCTGACTTTC. This chain links TRBV28 with TRBJ2-6; TRBD1 or TRBD2 may be the D gene (5 bases each). CDR1 is MDHEN, CDR2 SYDVKM, per germline. V shed 4 bases and J shed 0 bases, with 13 bases lying between them. The CDR3 length is 17 residues.

This chain joins TRBV9 and TRBJ2-5, with 7 bases aligning to TRBD2. This CDR3 region has 15 residues. From germline, CDR1 is SGDLS and CDR2 YYNGEE. Trimming cost V 0 bases and J 2 bases; bases outside gene matches: 4. CDR3 protein: CASSVALGGQETQYF. CDR3 sequence (DNA): TGTGCCAGCAGCGTAGCACTCGGGGGGCAAGAGACCCAGTACTTC.

V gene TRBV30 combines with J gene TRBJ1-6; TRBD1 is a possible D gene (5 bases). CDR1 and CDR2 from the germline V gene are GTSNPN and SVGIG (reference sequence). V shed 0 bases and J shed 2 bases, with 8 bases lying between them. The CDR3 runs 15 residues. The CDR3 sequence is CAWSVPGPYNSPLHF. The CDR3 DNA sequence: TGTGCCTGGAGTGTACCGGGGCCCTATAATTCACCCCTCCACTTT.

The rearrangement uses TRBV14 and TRBJ1-2; D is perhaps TRBD1 (6 bases). Germline CDR1 and CDR2: SGHDN and FVKESK. This CDR3 has 14 residues. Deletions cut 4 bases from V and 3 bases from J, with 12 bases between. DNA of the CDR3: TGTGCCAGCAGCCTTGGGGGGGGCGACTATGGCTACACCTTC. This codes for CASSLGGGDYGYTF. The whole variable domain, filled in from reference TRBV14 and TRBJ1-2, reads EAGVTQFPSHSVIEKGQTVTLRCDPISGHDNLYWYRRVMGKEIKFLLHFVKESKQDESGMPNNRFLAERTGGTYSTLKVQPAELEDSGVYFCASSLGGGDYGYTFGSGTRLTVV.

DNA of the CDR3: TGTGCCAGCAGTTCGTCGACAGGGAGGCCCCAGCATTTT. This codes for CASSSSTGRPQHF. The chain carries TRBV27 and TRBJ1-5; 7 bases line up with TRBD1. This CDR3 has 13 residues. V was pared by 4 bases and J by 9 bases, with 6 bases of the junction left unmatched. The germline gives CDR1 MNHEY, CDR2 SMNVEV (reference sequence).

The rearrangement joins TRBV12-3 or TRBV12-4 to TRBJ1-1; D perhaps matches TRBD1 (5 bases). V dropped 5 bases and J dropped 7 bases, with 14 bases sitting between them. The CDR3 has 13 residues. This CDR3 reads CASSLKPGLEAFF. The CDR3 DNA reads TGTGCCAGCAGTCTGAAACCAGGGCTTGAAGCTTTCTTT.

The chain is built from TRBV7-8 and TRBJ2-5; D possibly uses TRBD1 or TRBD2 (5 bases each). This CDR3 has 17 residues. With 5 bases removed from V and 2 bases from J, the gap between germline ends came to 21 bases. Per germline, CDR1 SGHVS and CDR2 FQNEAQ. The CDR3 region has the DNA TGTGCCAGCAGCATACACGGGACCCAATGGCATCAAGAGACCCAGTACTTC. It yields the protein CASSIHGTQWHQETQYF.

The CDR3 DNA is TGTGCCAGCGTGTCCCTCTATGGCTACACCTTC. This codes for CASVSLYGYTF. The rearrangement joins TRBV19 to TRBJ1-2; D remains unclear. The V and J ends lost 9 bases and 4 bases respectively, with 9 bases between them. The CDR3 is 11 residues long. CDR1 LNHDA and CDR2 SQIVND come from the germline V gene (reference sequence).

This chain uses TRBV29-1 with TRBJ1-1; tentatively, D is TRBD1 (6 bases). The V end was cut by 7 bases, the J end by 4 bases, with 16 bases between. Germline V gives CDR1 SQVTM, CDR2 ANQGSEA. The CDR3 loop spans 13 amino acids. DNA for the CDR3: TGCAGCGGGACCTCAGGGGCGGGCACTGAAGCTTTCTTT. Protein: CSGTSGAGTEAFF.

The rearrangement links TRBV6-5 to TRBJ2-5, with 7 bases lining up with TRBD1. Per germline, CDR1 MNHEY and CDR2 SVGAGI. The J segment lost 2 bases and the V segment lost 6 bases, leaving 9 bases of the junction unmatched. CDR3 length equals 15 residues. Here the CDR3 DNA reads TGTGCCAGCAGATCCTCGGGACAGTCTCAAGAGACCCAGTACTTC. Protein sequence: CASRSSGQSQETQYF.

The chain combines TRBV20-1 with TRBJ2-7; D possibly matches TRBD1 or TRBD2 (5 bases each). This CDR3 has 15 residues. V was clipped by 3 bases and J by 7 bases, with 22 bases between them. The germline V gene has CDR1 DFQATT and CDR2 SNEGSKA (reference sequence). The CDR3 reads CSARGDRAQGWEQYF. The CDR3 DNA follows: TGCAGTGCTAGGGGGGACCGGGCTCAGGGCTGGGAGCAGTACTTC.

This sequence joins TRBV20-1 and TRBJ2-5; 10 nucleotides match TRBD2. Trimming took 3 bases from V and 3 from J; bases not matched to a gene: 4. The CDR3 totals 14 residues. Germline loops: CDR1 DFQATT, CDR2 SNEGSKA (reference sequence). The CDR3 is CSARRTSGEETQYF. CDR3 nucleotide sequence: TGCAGTGCTAGGCGGACTAGCGGCGAAGAGACCCAGTACTTC.

This rearrangement joins TRBV7-3 to TRBJ2-1; a weak D match, TRBD2 (5 bases). This CDR3 has 14 amino acids. The V gene's germline CDR1 is SGHTA and CDR2 FQGTGA. The V end was cut by 3 bases, the J end by 5 bases, with 11 bases between. CDR3 DNA: TGTGCCAGCAGCTTGTTCACTAGGGACAATGAGCAGTTCTTC. It translates to CASSLFTRDNEQFF.

This chain links TRBV11-2 with TRBJ1-1; the match to TRBD1 covers 10 bases. The V and J ends lost 4 bases and 4 bases, in that order; junction bases with no gene match: 9. The germline V gene has CDR1 SGHAT and CDR2 FQNNGV. The CDR3 totals 16 residues. The DNA of the CDR3 is TGTGCCAGCAGCTCAACCCGACAGGGGGCGTCCACTGAAGCTTTCTTT. Translated, it gives CASSSTRQGASTEAFF.

V is TRBV20-1 and J is TRBJ2-3, with D perhaps given as TRBD1 or TRBD2 (6 bases each). Per germline, CDR1 DFQATT and CDR2 SNEGSKA (reference sequence). The CDR3 is 14 residues long. Trimming took off 4 bases at V and 3 bases at J, with 14 bases between the two ends. Written as DNA, the CDR3 is TGCAGTGCTATGAACGGGGGCGGGACAGATACGCAGTATTTT. Its protein is CSAMNGGGTDTQYF.

This sequence joins TRBV30 and TRBJ2-7; 10 bases fit TRBD1. Germline assignment: CDR1 GTSNPN and CDR2 SVGIG (reference sequence). CDR3 length: 14 amino acids. V was pared by 0 bases and J by 2 bases, with 1 base of the junction left unmatched. CDR3 sequence: CAWSVGTGAYEQYF. The CDR3 DNA reads as TGTGCCTGGAGTGTCGGGACAGGGGCCTACGAGCAGTACTTC.

The chain joins TRBV20-1 to TRBJ1-1; D is possibly TRBD1 (6 bases). This CDR3 comprises 15 residues. Germline V gives CDR1 DFQATT, CDR2 SNEGSKA (reference sequence). Trimming left V 1 base short and J 7 bases short, with 19 bases between. The CDR3 sequence is CSARGGAPGADEAFF. The CDR3 bases are TGCAGTGCTAGAGGCGGAGCTCCAGGGGCTGATGAAGCTTTCTTT.

V and J are TRBV6-5 and TRBJ2-1; no clear D. The length of the CDR3 is 15 residues. V lost 6 bases, J lost 3 bases, and 15 bases lay in between. Germline V gene lookup returns CDR1 MNHEY and CDR2 SVGAGI. CDR3 coding DNA: TGTGCCAGCAGCCTCTCGGACCCTGACTACAATGAGCAGTTCTTC. Translated, it gives CASSLSDPDYNEQFF.

The chain couples TRBV4-2 to TRBJ2-1; no clear D. V gave up 2 bases and J gave up 5 bases, with 7 bases separating them. Germline-derived CDR1 and CDR2 are LGHNA and YNFKEQ. There are 13 residues in the CDR3. The CDR3 here is CASSQRRDNEQFF. CDR3 nucleotide sequence: TGTGCCAGCAGCCAAAGAAGGGACAATGAGCAGTTCTTC.

The chain has TRBV28 and TRBJ2-5; TRBD2 is a possible D gene (5 bases). The CDR3 consists of 15 residues. From germline, CDR1 is MDHEN and CDR2 SYDVKM. Trimming left V 3 bases short and J 4 bases short, with 15 bases between. The DNA of the CDR3 is TGTGCCAGCAGTTTGGATATGAGGGCATCAGAGACCCAGTACTTC. Translated, it gives CASSLDMRASETQYF.

The rearrangement joins TRBV7-8 to TRBJ1-6; D is undetermined. The germline V and J ends were trimmed by 5 bases and 9 bases, with 17 bases remaining between them. This CDR3 comprises 15 residues. Germline CDR1 is SGHVS and CDR2 is FQNEAQ. CDR3 sequence: CASSRPATAASPLHF. As DNA, the CDR3 is TGTGCCAGCAGCCGCCCAGCGACTGCCGCTTCACCCCTCCACTTT.

The V and J genes are TRBV20-1 and TRBJ2-5, with D perhaps given as TRBD1 or TRBD2 (6 bases each). CDR1 and CDR2 (germline): DFQATT, SNEGSKA (reference sequence). The CDR3 contains 12 residues. Trimming removed 6 bases at V and 9 bases at J, with 17 bases between. The CDR3 loop is CSAMDPRGAQYF. The CDR3 DNA follows: TGCAGTGCGATGGACCCAAGGGGGGCCCAGTACTTC.